This T cell receptor beta chain emerged from a study of T cell responses to AZD1222 COVID-19 vaccine. General observations from the study: Clonal diversity may have been underestimated in mostly white British donors. Repertoire sampling occurred only after the peak T cell response. The CD4 TCRs associated with vaccination extended across spike and predominated at 160-218 and 743-854.

The CDR3 runs 15 residues. V shed 0 bases and J shed 2 bases, with 10 bases lying between them. The germline gives CDR1 SGDLS, CDR2 YYNGEE. Concerning this clone: Its antigen is not known.

Timing groups of about 4 and about 12 weeks for second doses were pooled. Method: immunoSEQ multiplex PCR; TCRdb's copy keeps in-frame clones and lacks some. This table holds about 170,000 clones, around 85% found once. The chain uses TRBV9 and TRBJ2-3; D remains unclear. This specimen was peripheral blood, taken 28 days after the second AZD1222 dose. The sequence was obtained from an adult who received the AZD1222 COVID-19 vaccine. This chain's CDR3 is CASSVVPQHTDTQYF. CDR3 nucleotide sequence: TGTGCCAGCAGCGTAGTCCCCCAACACACAGATACGCAGTATTTT.